Each of the 13 T cell receptor beta chains below was sequenced from the same sample in a study of identical twins. From the 5' RACE reads, TCRdb called clonotypes with MiXCR, one entry per CDR3 protein. Of over 550,000 distinct CDR3 sequences in the sample, about 7.6% were seen once. The data also belong to a second study, concerning yellow fever vaccine responses in identical twins.

Source material: PBMCs. These receptors all stem from a woman younger than 30 in good health.

The V and J genes are TRBV6-5 and TRBJ1-3; D remains ambiguous. The CDR3 is 9 residues long. CDR1 MNHEY and CDR2 SVGAGI come from the germline V gene. Between the trimmed V and J ends, which lost 8 bases and 8 bases, there was a span of 4 bases. The CDR3, as DNA: TGTGCCAGCGTCCACACCATATATTTT. It encodes CASVHTIYF.

In its sample, this clonotype was seen many times. The chain has TRBV12-3 or TRBV12-4 and TRBJ1-1; TRBD1 might be the D (5 bases). With 5 bases removed from V and 0 bases from J, the gap between germline ends came to 13 bases. The CDR3 has 15 residues. The CDR3 coding sequence is TGTGCCAGCAGTCCAATTGGGGGTGTGAACACTGAAGCTTTCTTT. Protein product: CASSPIGGVNTEAFF.

This clonotype occurred a few times. The chain combines TRBV4-1 with TRBJ1-2; 9 bases are shared with TRBD1. Germline V gene data show CDR1 as MGHRA and CDR2 as YSYEKL. The CDR3 covers 15 residues. Trimming at V came to 2 bases and at J to 5 bases, leaving 6 bases not matched to a gene. The CDR3 sequence is CASSQSRDRDYGYTF. CDR3 DNA sequence: TGCGCCAGCAGCCAATCCCGGGACAGGGATTATGGCTACACCTTC.

The V and J genes are TRBV20-1 and TRBJ2-3; the match to TRBD2 covers 7 bases. After removal of 5 bases from V and 5 bases from J, the junction contained 7 bases not matched to a gene. Germline lookup yields CDR1 DFQATT and CDR2 SNEGSKA (reference sequence). The CDR3 is 13 amino acids. The CDR3 spells CSAGSGIEDTQYF. The CDR3 nucleotides read TGCAGTGCTGGGAGCGGGATTGAAGATACGCAGTATTTT.

The chain links TRBV6-5 to TRBJ2-1; 8 bases line up with TRBD1. The CDR3 sequence is 16 residues long. The V segment lost 6 bases and the J segment 8 bases; nucleotides outside the gene matches: 15. Germline CDR1 reads MNHEY; CDR2 reads SVGAGI. CDR3 DNA sequence: TGTGCCAGCAGCTACGGGGACAGGTTGTCTCCCGATGAGCAGTTCTTC. As protein: CASSYGDRLSPDEQFF.

The chain recombines TRBV29-1 with TRBJ2-3; no clear D gene. Trimming pared 2 bases from V and 0 bases from J, leaving 9 bases between. This CDR3 comprises 14 residues. Germline values: CDR1 SQVTM, CDR2 ANQGSEA. CDR3 nucleotides: TGCAGCGTTGAAAGCTCCGGAAGCACAGATACGCAGTATTTT. It is translated as CSVESSGSTDTQYF.

The V gene is TRBV5-1, the J gene TRBJ2-5, with 8 bases fitting TRBD2. Per the germline V gene, CDR1 is SGHRS and CDR2 is YFSETQ. J lost 5 bases, V lost 4 bases, and 7 bases had no gene match. This CDR3 has 14 residues. CDR3 in amino acids: CASSPLGGAETQYF. DNA of the CDR3: TGCGCCAGCAGCCCTCTCGGGGGGGCCGAGACCCAGTACTTC.

This clonotype was observed at least ten times. The rearrangement uses TRBV28 and TRBJ2-3; D is possibly TRBD1 or TRBD2 (5 bases each). V dropped 6 bases and J dropped 0 bases, with 25 bases sitting between them. The CDR3 has 19 residues. The germline CDR1 and CDR2 sequences are MDHEN and SYDVKM. The CDR3 DNA reads TGTGCCAGCAGCTCCGACCAACGACGAGAGGGACCAAGCACAGATACGCAGTATTTT. This translates into CASSSDQRREGPSTDTQYF.

The genes are TRBV14 and TRBJ2-1, with 7 bases fitting TRBD1. CDR3 size: 17 residues. Germline trimming cut 0 bases from V and 0 bases from J; bases unmatched to any gene: 5. Germline loops: CDR1 SGHDN, CDR2 FVKESK. This CDR3 reads CASSQDPGQLSYNEQFF. The CDR3 nucleotides read TGTGCCAGCAGCCAAGATCCGGGACAGCTCTCCTACAATGAGCAGTTCTTC.

This clonotype showed up just a few times. The rearrangement links TRBV4-1 to TRBJ2-7; no reliable D call. Per the germline V gene, CDR1 is MGHRA and CDR2 is YSYEKL. Deletions cut 1 base from V and 9 bases from J, with 16 bases between. This CDR3 has 14 amino acids. The CDR3 here is CASSQVAAYSLQYF. The CDR3 DNA is TGCGCCAGCAGCCAAGTGGCCGCTTATAGCTTGCAGTACTTC.

This clonotype was recorded a few times. The chain links TRBV12-5 to TRBJ1-1, with 8 positions matching TRBD1. CDR3 size: 16 residues. Germline V gives CDR1 LGHNT, CDR2 FRNRAP. The J segment lost 6 bases and the V segment lost 0 bases, leaving 9 bases of the junction unmatched. CDR3 coding DNA: TGTGCTAGTGGTTTGGTACTTCAGGGGGCGCAATCTGAAGCTTTCTTT. Amino acid sequence: CASGLVLQGAQSEAFF.

The V and J genes are TRBV5-1 and TRBJ2-5; D call uncertain. This CDR3 has 13 residues. V lost 1 base and J 5 bases, leaving 9 bases between the germline ends. Per germline, CDR1 SGHRS and CDR2 YFSETQ. CDR3 region: CASSLIRFETQYF. CDR3 coding DNA: TGCGCCAGCAGCTTGATCCGTTTTGAGACCCAGTACTTC.

Ten or more counts support this clonotype. This chain joins TRBV6-1 and TRBJ1-1; D is unclear. The CDR3 contains 13 residues. V gave up 7 bases and J gave up 1 base, with 10 bases separating them. Germline CDR1 reads MNHNS; CDR2 reads SASEGT. CDR3 nucleotides: TGTGCCAGCACCAAGACGGGGAACACTGAAGCTTTCTTT. This translates into CASTKTGNTEAFF.